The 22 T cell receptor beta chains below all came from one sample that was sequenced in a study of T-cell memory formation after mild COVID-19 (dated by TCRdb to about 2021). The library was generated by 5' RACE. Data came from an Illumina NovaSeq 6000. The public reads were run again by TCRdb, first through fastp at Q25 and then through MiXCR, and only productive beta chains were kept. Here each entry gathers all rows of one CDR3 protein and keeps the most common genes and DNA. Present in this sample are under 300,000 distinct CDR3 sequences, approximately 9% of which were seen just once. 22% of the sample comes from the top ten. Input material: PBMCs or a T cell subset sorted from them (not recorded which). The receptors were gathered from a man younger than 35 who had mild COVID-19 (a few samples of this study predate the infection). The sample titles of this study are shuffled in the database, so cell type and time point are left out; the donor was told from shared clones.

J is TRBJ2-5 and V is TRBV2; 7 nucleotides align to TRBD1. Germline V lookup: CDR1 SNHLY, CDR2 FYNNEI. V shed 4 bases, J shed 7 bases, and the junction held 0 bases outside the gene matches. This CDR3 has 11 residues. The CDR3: CASSGTGTQYF. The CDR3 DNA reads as TGTGCCAGCAGTGGGACAGGGACCCAGTACTTC.

The CDR3 loop is CASSFQGAGNTIYF. DNA for the CDR3: TGTGCCAGCAGCTTCCAAGGGGCTGGAAACACCATATATTTT. The chain uses TRBV7-2 and TRBJ1-3; tentatively, D is TRBD1 (5 bases). Germline V gene lookup returns CDR1 SGHTA and CDR2 FQGNSA. CDR3 size: 14 residues. V was clipped by 3 bases and J by 2 bases, with 8 bases between them. The variable domain in full, completed from reference TRBV7-2 and TRBJ1-3, reads GAGVSQSPSNKVTEKGKDVELRCDPISGHTALYWYRQSLGQGLEFLIYFQGNSAPDKSGLPSDRFSAERTGGSVSTLTIQRTQQEDSAVYLCASSFQGAGNTIYFGEGSWLTVV.

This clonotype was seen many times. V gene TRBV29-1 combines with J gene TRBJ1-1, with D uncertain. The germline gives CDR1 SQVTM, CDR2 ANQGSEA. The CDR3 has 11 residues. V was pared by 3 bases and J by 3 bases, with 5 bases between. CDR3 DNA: TGCAGCGTTGAGGGGTACACTGAAGCTTTCTTT. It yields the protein CSVEGYTEAFF.

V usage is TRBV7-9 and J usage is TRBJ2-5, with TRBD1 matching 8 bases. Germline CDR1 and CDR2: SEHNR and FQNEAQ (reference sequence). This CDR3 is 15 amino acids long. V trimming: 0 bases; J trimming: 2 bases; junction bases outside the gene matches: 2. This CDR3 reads CASSLAYRGQETQYF. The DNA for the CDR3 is TGTGCCAGCAGCTTAGCGTACAGGGGGCAAGAGACCCAGTACTTC.

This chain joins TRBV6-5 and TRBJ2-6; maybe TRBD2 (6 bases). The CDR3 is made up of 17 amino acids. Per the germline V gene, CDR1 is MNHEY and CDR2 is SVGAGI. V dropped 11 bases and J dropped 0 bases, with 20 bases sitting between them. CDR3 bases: TGTGCCGCAAAGACGGCTAGCGCCAACTCTGGGGCCAACGTCCTGACTTTC. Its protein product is CAAKTASANSGANVLTF.

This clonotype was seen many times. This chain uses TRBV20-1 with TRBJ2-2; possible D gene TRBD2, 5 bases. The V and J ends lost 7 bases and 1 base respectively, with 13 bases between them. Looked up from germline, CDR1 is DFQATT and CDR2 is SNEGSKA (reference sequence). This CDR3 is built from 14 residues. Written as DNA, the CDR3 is TGCAGTGTGACTAAAGGACTGAACACCGGGGAGCTGTTTTTT. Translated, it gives CSVTKGLNTGELFF.

The CDR3 DNA follows: TGTGCCAGCAGCTCCGAGCGGGGGGGCGAATCCAATGAGCAGTTCTTC. Residues: CASSSERGGESNEQFF. The chain combines TRBV7-9 with TRBJ2-1; 10 positions match TRBD2. V trimming: 4 bases; J trimming: 6 bases; junction bases outside the gene matches: 9. This CDR3 contains 16 residues. Looked up from germline, CDR1 is SEHNR and CDR2 is FQNEAQ (reference sequence). The full variable domain, in which reference TRBV7-9 and TRBJ2-1 provide the parts outside the CDR3, is DTGVSQNPRHKITKRGQNVTFRCDPISEHNRLYWYRQTLGQGPEFLTYFQNEAQLEKSRLLSDRFSAERPKGSFSTLEIQRTEQGDSAMYLCASSSERGGESNEQFFGPGTRLTVL.

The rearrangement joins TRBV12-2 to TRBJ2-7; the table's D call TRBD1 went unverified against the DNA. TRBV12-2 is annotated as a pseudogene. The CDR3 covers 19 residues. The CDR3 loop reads CASRLAPGGRAGEFIATNV. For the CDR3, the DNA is TGTGCAAGTCGCTTAGCCCCGGGGGGGAGAGCAGGGGAGTTCATCGCGACCAACGTC.

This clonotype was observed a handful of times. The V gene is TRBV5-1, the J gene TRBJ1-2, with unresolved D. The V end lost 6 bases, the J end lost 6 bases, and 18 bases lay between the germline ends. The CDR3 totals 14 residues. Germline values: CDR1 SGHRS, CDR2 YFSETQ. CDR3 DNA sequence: TGCGCCAGCAATTTAATACCCCGAGCGGATGGCTACACCTTC. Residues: CASNLIPRADGYTF.

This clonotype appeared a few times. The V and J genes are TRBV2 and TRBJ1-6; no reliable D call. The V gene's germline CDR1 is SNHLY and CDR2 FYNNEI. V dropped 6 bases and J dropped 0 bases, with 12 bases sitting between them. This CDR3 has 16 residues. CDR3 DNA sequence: TGTGCCAGCAGCACCCGGTCGAGCTCCTATAATTCACCCCTCCACTTT. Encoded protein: CASSTRSSSYNSPLHF. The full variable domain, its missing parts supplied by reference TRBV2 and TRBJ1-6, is EPEVTQTPSHQVTQMGQEVILRCVPISNHLYFYWYRQILGQKVEFLVSFYNNEISEKSEIFDDQFSVERPDGSNFTLKIRSTKLEDSAMYFCASSTRSSSYNSPLHFGNGTRLTVT.

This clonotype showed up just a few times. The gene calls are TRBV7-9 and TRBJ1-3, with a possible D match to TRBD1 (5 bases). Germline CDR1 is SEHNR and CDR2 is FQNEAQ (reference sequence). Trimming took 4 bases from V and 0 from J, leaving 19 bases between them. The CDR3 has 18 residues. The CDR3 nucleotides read TGTGCCAGCAGCTCCCACCCCGCCGGGGGGGGCTCTGGAAACACCATATATTTT. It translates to CASSSHPAGGGSGNTIYF.

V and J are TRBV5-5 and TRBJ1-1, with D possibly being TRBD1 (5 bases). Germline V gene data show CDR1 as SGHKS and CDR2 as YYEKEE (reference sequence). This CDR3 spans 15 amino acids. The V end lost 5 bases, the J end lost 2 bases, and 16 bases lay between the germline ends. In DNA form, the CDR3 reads TGTGCCAGCAGTTTCCTAACCGGGACCAACACTGAAGCTTTCTTT. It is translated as CASSFLTGTNTEAFF.

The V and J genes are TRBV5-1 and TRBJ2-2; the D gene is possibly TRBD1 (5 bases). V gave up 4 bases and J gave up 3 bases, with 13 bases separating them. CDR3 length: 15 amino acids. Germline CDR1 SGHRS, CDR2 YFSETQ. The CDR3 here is CASSRQDTHTGELFF. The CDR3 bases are TGCGCCAGCAGCCGTCAGGACACTCACACCGGGGAGCTGTTTTTT.

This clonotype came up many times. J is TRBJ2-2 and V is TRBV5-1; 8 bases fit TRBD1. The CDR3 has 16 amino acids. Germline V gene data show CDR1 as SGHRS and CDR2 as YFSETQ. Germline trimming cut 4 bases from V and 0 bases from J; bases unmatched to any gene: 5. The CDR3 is CASSIGQGANTGELFF. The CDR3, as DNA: TGCGCCAGCAGCATAGGACAGGGAGCGAACACCGGGGAGCTGTTTTTT.

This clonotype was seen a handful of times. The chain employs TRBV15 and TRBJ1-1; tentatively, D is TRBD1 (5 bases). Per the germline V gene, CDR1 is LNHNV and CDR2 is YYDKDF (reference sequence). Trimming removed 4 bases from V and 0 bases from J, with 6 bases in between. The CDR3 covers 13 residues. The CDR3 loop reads CATSTGLNTEAFF. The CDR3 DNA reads TGTGCCACCAGCACAGGGCTGAACACTGAAGCTTTCTTT.

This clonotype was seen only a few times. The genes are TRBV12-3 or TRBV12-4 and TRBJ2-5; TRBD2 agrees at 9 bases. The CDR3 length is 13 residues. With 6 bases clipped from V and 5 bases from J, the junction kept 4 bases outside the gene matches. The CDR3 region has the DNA TGTGCCAGCAGGGACCTAGCGGGGGAGACCCAGTACTTC. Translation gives CASRDLAGETQYF.

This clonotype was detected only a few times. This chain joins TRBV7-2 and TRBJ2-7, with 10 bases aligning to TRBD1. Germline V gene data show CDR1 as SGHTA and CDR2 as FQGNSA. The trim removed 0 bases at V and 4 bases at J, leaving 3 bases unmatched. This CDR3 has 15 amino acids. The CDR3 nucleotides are TGTGCCAGCAGCTTAGCCTCGGGACAGGGGTACGAGCAGTACGTC. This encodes CASSLASGQGYEQYV.

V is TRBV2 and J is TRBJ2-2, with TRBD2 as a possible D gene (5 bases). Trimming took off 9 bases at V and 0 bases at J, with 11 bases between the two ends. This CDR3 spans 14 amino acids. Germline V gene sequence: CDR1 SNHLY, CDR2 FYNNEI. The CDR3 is CARGAGSNTGELFF. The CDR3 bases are TGTGCCAGGGGAGCCGGTTCGAACACCGGGGAGCTGTTTTTT.

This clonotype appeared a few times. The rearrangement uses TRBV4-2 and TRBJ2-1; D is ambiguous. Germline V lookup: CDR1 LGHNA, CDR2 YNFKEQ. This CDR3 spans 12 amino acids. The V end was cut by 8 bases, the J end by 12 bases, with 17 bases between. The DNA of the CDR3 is TGTGCCAGCCTTGCGAGAGGAGTGGGGCAGTTCTTC. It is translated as CASLARGVGQFF.

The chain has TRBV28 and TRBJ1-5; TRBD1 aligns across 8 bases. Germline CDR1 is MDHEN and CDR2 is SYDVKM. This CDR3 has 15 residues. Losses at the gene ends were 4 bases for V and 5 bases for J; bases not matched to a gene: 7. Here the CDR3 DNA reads TGTGCCAGCAGTTCCCTAGACAGGGGTTATCAGCCCCAGCATTTT. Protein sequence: CASSSLDRGYQPQHF.

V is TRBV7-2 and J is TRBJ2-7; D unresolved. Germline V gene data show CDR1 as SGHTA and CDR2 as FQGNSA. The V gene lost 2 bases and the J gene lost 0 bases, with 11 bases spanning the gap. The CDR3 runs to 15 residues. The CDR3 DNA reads TGTGCCAGCAGCTTACGTGGGCCGGGCTCCTACGAGCAGTACTTC. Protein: CASSLRGPGSYEQYF.

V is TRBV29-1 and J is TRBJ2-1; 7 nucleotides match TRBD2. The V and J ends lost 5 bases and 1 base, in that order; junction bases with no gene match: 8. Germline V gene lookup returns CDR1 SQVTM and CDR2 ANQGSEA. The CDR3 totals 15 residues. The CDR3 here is CSVQGGLRSYNEQFF. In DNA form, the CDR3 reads TGCAGCGTTCAGGGAGGGCTACGATCCTACAATGAGCAGTTCTTC.